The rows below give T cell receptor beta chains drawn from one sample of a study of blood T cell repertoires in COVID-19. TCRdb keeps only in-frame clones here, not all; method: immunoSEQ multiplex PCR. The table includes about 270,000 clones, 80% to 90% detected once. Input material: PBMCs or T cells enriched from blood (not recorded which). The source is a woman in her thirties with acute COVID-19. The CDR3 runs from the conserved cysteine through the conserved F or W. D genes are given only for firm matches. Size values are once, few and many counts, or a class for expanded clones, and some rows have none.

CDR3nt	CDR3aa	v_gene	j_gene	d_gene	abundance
TGTGCCAGCAGCCAAACTTTTACGAGCTCCTACGAGCAGTACTTC	CASSQTFTSSYEQYF	TRBV14	TRBJ2-7	.	.
TGTGCCAGCAGCCGGGGAGGTAGCGGACCTTACGAGCAGTACTTC	CASSRGGSGPYEQYF	TRBV7-6	TRBJ2-7	.	.
TGTGCCAGCAGGATAGAAACTGAAGCTTTCTTT	CASRIETEAFF	TRBV25-1	TRBJ1-1	.	.
TGCGCCAGCAGCTTGATAACGGGGGAGCAGTTCTTC	CASSLITGEQFF	TRBV5-1	TRBJ2-1	.	.
TGTGCCAGCAGCTTGGATGGGACAGGGGTCGAAAAACTGTTTTTT	CASSLDGTGVEKLFF	TRBV5-4	TRBJ1-4	TRBD1	.
TGTGCCAGCAGCTTCGGGTTACTCAGGGACACCTACGAGCAGTACTTC	CASSFGLLRDTYEQYF	TRBV7-9	TRBJ2-7	.	.
TGTGCCATCCCGGACAGGGACGGTGATTCACCCCTCCACTTT	CAIPDRDGDSPLHF	TRBV6-5	TRBJ1-6	TRBD1	.
TGTGCCACCAGTGACCCCGGACAGAGTAACTATGGCTACACCTTC	CATSDPGQSNYGYTF	TRBV24-1	TRBJ1-2	.	.
TGTGCCACCAGACCCGGGAGCTCCTACAATGAGCAGTTCTTC	CATRPGSSYNEQFF	TRBV7-9	TRBJ2-1	.	once
TGTGCCAGCAGTGAACCAGGATGGGGCACAGATACGCAGTATTTT	CASSEPGWGTDTQYF	TRBV2	TRBJ2-3	.	.
TGTGCCAGTAGTCCCACAGGGAACAACGAGCAGTACTTC	CASSPTGNNEQYF	TRBV19	TRBJ2-7	.	.
TGTGCCAGCAGCTTGGCCGGGTACTCCTACAATGAGCAGTTCTTC	CASSLAGYSYNEQFF	TRBV5-5	TRBJ2-1	.	.
TGCGCCAGCAGCGGCCTGACAGGGGACGGCACAGATACGCAGTATTTT	CASSGLTGDGTDTQYF	TRBV5-1	TRBJ2-3	TRBD1	once
TGTGCCAGCGGATTCCAGGGTCCCGGGGAGCTGTTTTTT	CASGFQGPGELFF	TRBV27	TRBJ2-2	.	.
TGCGCCAGCAGCTTGTTGCCCGAGACAGAAGAAGCTTTCTTT	CASSLLPETEEAFF	TRBV5-1	TRBJ1-1	.	.
TGTGCCAGCAGCTTGCCACTAGCTGAAGATACGCAGTATTTT	CASSLPLAEDTQYF	TRBV5-4	TRBJ2-3	.	.
TGTGCCAGCAGTTGGGACAGCTATAGCAATCAGCCCCAGCATTTT	CASSWDSYSNQPQHF	TRBV2	TRBJ1-5	TRBD1	.
TGTGCCAGCTATCAGGGGGACCTAACCTACGAGCAGTACTTC	CASYQGDLTYEQYF	TRBV28	TRBJ2-7	TRBD1	.
TGTGCCAGCAGTATCGGACTAACCACCGGGGAGCTGTTTTTT	CASSIGLTTGELFF	TRBV2	TRBJ2-2	.	.
TGTGCCAGCAGCTTGGGGGGAACCTACAATGAGCAGTTCTTC	CASSLGGTYNEQFF	TRBV13	TRBJ2-1	.	.
TGTGCCAGCTCACCACCGGGCGGGAGCAGGGATGAGCAGTTCTTC	CASSPPGGSRDEQFF	TRBV18	TRBJ2-1	TRBD2	few
TGTGCCAGCAGCTTAGGGGGGGGGAAACCCGATTTC	CASSLGGGKPDF	TRBV11-2	TRBJ2-7	TRBD2	.
TGTGCCAGCAGCTCCTCCGGGACAACTCAGCCCCAGCATTTT	CASSSSGTTQPQHF	TRBV7-2	TRBJ1-5	.	.
TGTGCCAGTAGTATGGGACAGAGCTCCTACAATGAGCAGTTCTTC	CASSMGQSSYNEQFF	TRBV19	TRBJ2-1	TRBD1	.
TGTGCCAGCAGCCAAGAGGGACAGAGCAATCAGCCCCAGCATTTT	CASSQEGQSNQPQHF	TRBV3-1/TRBV3-2	TRBJ1-5	TRBD1	.
TGTGCCAGCAGCCAAGATTGGGGGGGCGGCGGGGAGCTGTTTTTT	CASSQDWGGGGELFF	TRBV3-1/TRBV3-2	TRBJ2-2	.	.
TGTGCCAGCAGTTCTGTCGGAACAGGGACGGGGCAGTATTTT	CASSSVGTGTGQYF	TRBV6-5	TRBJ2-3	.	.
TGCAGTGCTAGTGGGAGCTCCTACGAGCAGTACTTC	CSASGSSYEQYF	TRBV20-1	TRBJ2-7	.	.
TGTGCCAGCAGCCAAACAGGGGTGGATTACAATGAGCAGTTCTTC	CASSQTGVDYNEQFF	TRBV7-6	TRBJ2-1	TRBD1	.
TGTGCCAGCAGTTTATCGGCGGGAGGGCCCACAGATACGCAGTATTTT	CASSLSAGGPTDTQYF	TRBV28	TRBJ2-3	TRBD2	.
TGTGCCACCCTTAGCGGGGCCAGCTCCTACAATGAGCAGTTCTTC	CATLSGASSYNEQFF	TRBV10-3	TRBJ2-1	TRBD2	.
TGTGCCAGCAGTGAAGCGCTTCGAAGAGGCACCGGGGAGCTGTTTTTT	CASSEALRRGTGELFF	TRBV6-1	TRBJ2-2	.	.
TGTGCCAGCAGCTTAGCGCTTAGCGGGTGGTCCCCAGATACGCAGTATTTT	CASSLALSGWSPDTQYF	TRBV7-2	TRBJ2-3	TRBD2	.
TGTGCCAGCAGTCCTGGACTAGCGGGAGGGGAGACCCAGTACTTC	CASSPGLAGGETQYF	TRBV2	TRBJ2-5	TRBD2	few
TGTGCCAGCAGTTTTTCCGAAGCCAATGAGCAGTTCTTC	CASSFSEANEQFF	TRBV28	TRBJ2-1	.	.
TGTGCCAGTACCCTCGACAGGGGGAGTGGTGGCTACACCTTC	CASTLDRGSGGYTF	TRBV19	TRBJ1-2	TRBD1	few
TGTGCCAGCAGCTTGGGTGGAGTCTCTGGGGCCAACGTCCTGACTTTC	CASSLGGVSGANVLTF	TRBV5-4	TRBJ2-6	.	.